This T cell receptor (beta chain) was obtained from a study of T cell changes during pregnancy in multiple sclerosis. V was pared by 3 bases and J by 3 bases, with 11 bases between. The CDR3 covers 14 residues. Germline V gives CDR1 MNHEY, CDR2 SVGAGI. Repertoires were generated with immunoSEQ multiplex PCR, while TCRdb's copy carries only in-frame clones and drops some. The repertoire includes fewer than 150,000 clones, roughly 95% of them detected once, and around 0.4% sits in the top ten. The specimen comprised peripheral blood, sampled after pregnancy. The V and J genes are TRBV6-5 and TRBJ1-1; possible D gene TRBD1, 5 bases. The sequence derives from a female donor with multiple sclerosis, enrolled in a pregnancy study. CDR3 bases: TGTGCCAGCAGTTATTCCGGGGGACACACTGAAGCTTTCTTT. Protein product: CASSYSGGHTEAFF.